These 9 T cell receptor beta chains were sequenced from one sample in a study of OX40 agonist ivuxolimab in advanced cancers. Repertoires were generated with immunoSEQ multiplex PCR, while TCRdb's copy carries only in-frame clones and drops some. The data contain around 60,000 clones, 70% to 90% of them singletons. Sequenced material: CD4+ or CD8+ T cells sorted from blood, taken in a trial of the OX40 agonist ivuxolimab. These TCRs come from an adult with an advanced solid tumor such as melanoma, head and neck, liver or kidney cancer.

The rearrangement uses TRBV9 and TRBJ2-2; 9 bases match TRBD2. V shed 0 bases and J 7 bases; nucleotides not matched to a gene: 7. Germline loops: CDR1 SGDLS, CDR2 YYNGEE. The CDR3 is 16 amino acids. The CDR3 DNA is TGTGCCAGCAGCGTAGCTTCTAGCGGGAAGAACGGGGAGCTGTTTTTT. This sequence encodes CASSVASSGKNGELFF.

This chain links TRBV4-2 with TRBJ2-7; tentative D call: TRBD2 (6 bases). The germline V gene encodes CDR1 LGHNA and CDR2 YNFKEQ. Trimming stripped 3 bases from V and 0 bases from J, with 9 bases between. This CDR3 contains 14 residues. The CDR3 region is CASSQGLDSYEQYF. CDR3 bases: TGTGCCAGCAGCCAGGGACTTGACTCCTACGAGCAGTACTTC.

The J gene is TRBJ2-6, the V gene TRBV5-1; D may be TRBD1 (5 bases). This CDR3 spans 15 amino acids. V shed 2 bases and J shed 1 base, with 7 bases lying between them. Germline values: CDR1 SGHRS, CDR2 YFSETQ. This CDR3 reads CASSLRGSGANVLTF. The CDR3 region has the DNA TGCGCCAGCAGCTTAAGGGGATCTGGGGCCAACGTCCTGACTTTC.

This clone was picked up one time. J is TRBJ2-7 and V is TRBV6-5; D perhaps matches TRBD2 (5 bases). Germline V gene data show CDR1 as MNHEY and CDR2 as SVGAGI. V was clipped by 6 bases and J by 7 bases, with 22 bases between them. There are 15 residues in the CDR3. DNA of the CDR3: TGTGCCAGCAGACCCAGCGGCGGCATAACGGGGGAGCAGTACTTC. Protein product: CASRPSGGITGEQYF.

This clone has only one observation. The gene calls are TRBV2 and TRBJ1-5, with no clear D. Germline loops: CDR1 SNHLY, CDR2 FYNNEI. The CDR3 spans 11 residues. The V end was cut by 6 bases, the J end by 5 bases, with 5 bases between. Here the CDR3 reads CASSLHQPQHF. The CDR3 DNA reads TGTGCCAGCAGCCTTCATCAGCCCCAGCATTTT.

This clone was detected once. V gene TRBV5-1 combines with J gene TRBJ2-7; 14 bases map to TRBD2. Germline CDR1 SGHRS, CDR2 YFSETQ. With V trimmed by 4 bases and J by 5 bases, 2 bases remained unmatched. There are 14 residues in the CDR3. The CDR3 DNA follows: TGCGCCAGCAGCCTGGGACTAGCGGGGGACGAGCAGTACTTC. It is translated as CASSLGLAGDEQYF.

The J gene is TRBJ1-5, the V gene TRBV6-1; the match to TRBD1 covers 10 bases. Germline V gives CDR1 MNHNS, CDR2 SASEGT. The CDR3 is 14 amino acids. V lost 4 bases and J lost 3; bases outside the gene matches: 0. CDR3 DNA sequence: TGTGCCAGCAGTGGACAGGGGGCCAATCAGCCCCAGCATTTT. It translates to CASSGQGANQPQHF.

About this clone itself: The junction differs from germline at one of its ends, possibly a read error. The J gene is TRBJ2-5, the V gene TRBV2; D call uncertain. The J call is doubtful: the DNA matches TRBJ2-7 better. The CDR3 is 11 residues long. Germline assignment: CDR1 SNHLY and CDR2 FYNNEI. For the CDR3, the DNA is TGTGCCAGCAGCGAAGTCTACGAGCAGTACTTC. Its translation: CASSEVYEQYF.

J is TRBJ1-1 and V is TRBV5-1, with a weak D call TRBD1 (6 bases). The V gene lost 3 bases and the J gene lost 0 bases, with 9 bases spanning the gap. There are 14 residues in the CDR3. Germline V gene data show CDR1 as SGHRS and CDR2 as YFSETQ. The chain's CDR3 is CASSSQGMNTEAFF. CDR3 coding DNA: TGCGCCAGCAGCTCCCAGGGGATGAACACTGAAGCTTTCTTT.